This T cell receptor (beta chain) was recovered during a study of blood T cell repertoires in COVID-19. The trim removed 6 bases at V and 1 base at J, leaving 19 bases unmatched. This CDR3 is built from 19 residues. Assay: immunoSEQ multiplex PCR; the TCRdb copy retains only in-frame clones and omits some. The sample includes roughly 86,000 clones, around 82% seen only once; the top ten take around 2.9%. The clonotype originates from a woman at least 80 years old with COVID-19, enrolled during active disease. Material for sequencing was peripheral blood. The chain links TRBV23-1 to TRBJ1-1, with 8 bases that match TRBD1. TRBV23-1 is given ORF status, its function remaining uncertain. CDR3 coding DNA: TGCGCCAGCAGGCGCTGCGCAGGGGGCTATCAGGAGGGGAACACTGAAGCTTTCTTT. It codes for CASRRCAGGYQEGNTEAFF.